The 26 T cell receptor beta chains below all came from one sample that was sequenced in a study of T cells in Graves' hyperthyroidism and ophthalmopathy (dated by TCRdb to about 2019). The library came from multiplex PCR. The sequencer was an Illumina HiSeq 2000. The TCR beta CDR3 regions were amplified from the RNA transcripts. For the first round of RT-PCR on the TCR CDR3, the HTBI primer set was used together with the Qiagen OneStep RT-PCR kit. The public reads were reanalyzed by TCRdb: fastp trimming at Q25, MiXCR alignment, in-frame beta chains only. Records with the same CDR3 protein are collapsed into one entry carrying the most frequent genes and DNA. The table for this sample lists 550,000 to 800,000 distinct CDR3 sequences; approximately 15% of them were counted only once. Roughly a sixth of the sample belongs to the ten largest clones. Sequenced material: blood. The receptor source for this set is a man aged 50-59 years with Graves' hyperthyroidism.

This chain connects TRBV7-6 to TRBJ2-1; D is uncertain. CDR1 and CDR2 (germline): SGHVS, FNYEAQ. Trimming stripped 5 bases from V and 6 bases from J, with 14 bases between. The CDR3 covers 14 residues. The CDR3 sequence: CASSRDDLSNEQFF. CDR3 nucleotides: TGTGCCAGCAGCCGCGACGACTTGAGCAATGAGCAGTTCTTC.

This clonotype was picked up a small number of times. The chain combines TRBV6-2 or TRBV6-3 with TRBJ2-5, with D perhaps assigned TRBD1 or TRBD2 (5 bases each). The germline CDR1 and CDR2 sequences are MNHEY and SVGEGT. CDR3 size: 15 residues. Deletions cut 2 bases from V and 2 bases from J, with 12 bases between. The CDR3 loop reads CASSYTGAPQETQYF. The CDR3 coding sequence is TGTGCCAGCAGTTACACCGGGGCGCCTCAAGAGACCCAGTACTTC.

Ten or more counts support this clonotype. This chain uses TRBV12-3 or TRBV12-4 with TRBJ2-7; D remains ambiguous. V was trimmed by 1 base and J by 3 bases, leaving 10 bases between them. The CDR3 runs to 14 residues. The CDR3 bases are TGTGCCAGCAGTTTAGTAGGGATCCACTACGAGCAGTACTTC. This translates into CASSLVGIHYEQYF.

V usage is TRBV29-1 and J usage is TRBJ2-7; 9 bases line up with TRBD1. The trim removed 4 bases at V and 4 bases at J, leaving 2 bases unmatched. CDR1 is SQVTM and CDR2 is ANQGSEA in the germline V gene. The CDR3 is 12 amino acids. CDR3 DNA: TGCAGCGTTGCTGACAGGGGGTACGAGCAGTACTTC. Encoded protein: CSVADRGYEQYF.

The V and J genes are TRBV5-1 and TRBJ2-2; D ambiguous. The CDR3 covers 15 residues. V lost 3 bases to trimming and J lost 0 bases, with 9 bases between them. Germline V gene sequence: CDR1 SGHRS, CDR2 YFSETQ. CDR3 DNA sequence: TGCGCCAGCAGCTCCGGTATTACGAACACCGGGGAGCTGTTTTTT. Translation: CASSSGITNTGELFF.

At least ten counts were recorded for this clonotype. The rearrangement links TRBV7-9 to TRBJ2-1; 9 bases are a match to TRBD1. J was trimmed by 6 bases and V by 5 bases; bases with no gene match: 8. The CDR3 runs to 15 residues. Germline V gene lookup returns CDR1 SEHNR and CDR2 FQNEAQ (reference sequence). In nucleotides, the CDR3 is TGTGCCAGCAGCCCGCCGGGACAGGGTCTCAATGAGCAGTTCTTC. Its protein product is CASSPPGQGLNEQFF.

At least ten counts were recorded for this clonotype. V is TRBV6-2 or TRBV6-3 and J is TRBJ2-2; perhaps D is TRBD1 or TRBD2 (5 bases each). V lost 5 bases, J lost 1 base, and 14 bases lay in between. Germline CDR1 and CDR2: MNHEY and SVGEGT. This CDR3 is 16 amino acids long. The DNA for the CDR3 is TGTGCCAGCAGTATCTCGGGGCGGAGGAACACCGGGGAGCTGTTTTTT. Its translation is CASSISGRRNTGELFF.

The V and J genes are TRBV7-9 and TRBJ1-6, with 7 bases aligning to TRBD1. The V and J ends lost 8 bases and 5 bases, in that order; junction bases with no gene match: 6. From germline, CDR1 is SEHNR and CDR2 FQNEAQ (reference sequence). The CDR3 is 14 residues long. CDR3 protein: CASRRGLNNSPLHF. CDR3 sequence (DNA): TGTGCCAGCCGCAGGGGGTTGAATAATTCACCCCTCCACTTT.

The V call is TRBV6-2 or TRBV6-3, the J call TRBJ2-5; D not certain. The CDR3 runs to 13 residues. V gave up 6 bases and J gave up 3 bases, with 11 bases separating them. The germline V gene has CDR1 MNHEY and CDR2 SVGEGT. The CDR3 DNA reads as TGTGCCAGCAGGCTAGTACGGAAAGAGACCCAGTACTTC. This codes for CASRLVRKETQYF.

The rearrangement joins TRBV6-4 to TRBJ2-7; 7 nucleotides align to TRBD2. V lost 6 bases to trimming and J lost 2 bases; unmatched junction nucleotides: 16. This CDR3 has 17 amino acids. From germline, CDR1 is MRHNA and CDR2 SNTAGT. DNA for the CDR3: TGTGCCAGCAGCGGCCCGATGGCTAGCGGAATACCCTACGAGCAGTACTTC. Amino acid sequence: CASSGPMASGIPYEQYF.

The chain has TRBV3-1 and TRBJ2-7; D uncertain. The germline V gene encodes CDR1 LGHDT and CDR2 YNNKEL (reference sequence). Trimming pared 1 base from V and 4 bases from J, leaving 8 bases between. This CDR3 has 13 residues. DNA of the CDR3: TGTGCCAGCAGCCAAGTCGGCCTATACGAGCAGTACTTC. Protein: CASSQVGLYEQYF.

This clonotype was found many times. The chain carries TRBV28 and TRBJ2-5; D might be TRBD1 or TRBD2, each matching 5 bases. Germline V CDR1 and CDR2: MDHEN, SYDVKM. The CDR3 has 16 residues. V was pared by 5 bases and J by 0 bases, with 16 bases between. The CDR3 nucleotides are TGTGCCAGCAGTCTAGGGGAGAGCGCGTACCAAGAGACCCAGTACTTC. The encoded protein is CASSLGESAYQETQYF.

In this sample, this clonotype turned up many times. The chain recombines TRBV6-2 or TRBV6-3 with TRBJ1-1; D gene unclear. The germline gives CDR1 MNHEY, CDR2 SVGEGT. The CDR3 runs to 13 residues. Trimming stripped 6 bases from V and 0 bases from J, with 8 bases between. CDR3 sequence (DNA): TGTGCCAGCAGCTCTACTATGAACACTGAAGCTTTCTTT. Protein product: CASSSTMNTEAFF.

Only one count was recorded for this clonotype. This rearrangement joins TRBV12-3 or TRBV12-4 to TRBJ1-5, with 9 positions matching TRBD1. The V segment lost 9 bases and the J segment 3 bases; nucleotides outside the gene matches: 9. This CDR3 spans 15 amino acids. CDR3 sequence reads: CASSRGQGDNQPQHF. CDR3 bases: TGTGCCAGTTCGCGGGGACAGGGAGACAATCAGCCCCAGCATTTT.

There are many counts of this clonotype. The chain uses TRBV3-1 and TRBJ2-5, with D unclear. The ends were cut back, 1 base at V and 4 bases at J, with 4 bases in the middle. The CDR3 sequence is 12 residues long. The V gene's germline CDR1 is LGHDT and CDR2 YNNKEL (reference sequence). The CDR3 spells CASSQVPETQYF. The CDR3 DNA is TGTGCCAGCAGCCAAGTCCCAGAGACCCAGTACTTC.

This clonotype was seen repeatedly, ten times or more. The chain links TRBV28 to TRBJ2-3; D remains unclear. The CDR3 is made up of 15 amino acids. Germline loops: CDR1 MDHEN, CDR2 SYDVKM. V was cut by 5 bases and J by 5 bases, with 17 bases left in between. This CDR3 is CASSIQVSSGDTQYF. The CDR3 DNA reads TGTGCCAGCAGTATCCAGGTATCATCTGGAGATACGCAGTATTTT. Based on the CDR3 plus reference TRBV28 and TRBJ2-3, the full variable domain is DVKVTQSSRYLVKRTGEKVFLECVQDMDHENMFWYRQDPGLGLRLIYFSYDVKMKEKGDIPEGYSVSREKKERFSLILESASTNQTSMYLCASSIQVSSGDTQYFGPGTRLTVL.

The chain has TRBV7-2 and TRBJ1-1; D is unresolved. Germline V lookup: CDR1 SGHTA, CDR2 FQGNSA. The germline V and J ends were trimmed by 2 bases and 3 bases, with 13 bases remaining between them. The CDR3 is 15 amino acids. CDR3 coding DNA: TGTGCCAGCAGCTTATTCCTGGCCCTGGACACTGAAGCTTTCTTT. It translates to CASSLFLALDTEAFF.

The genes are TRBV15 and TRBJ1-5; 8 positions agree with TRBD1. J lost 4 bases, V lost 5 bases, and 10 bases had no gene match. The CDR3 length is 16 residues. Germline CDR1 reads LNHNV; CDR2 reads YYDKDF (reference sequence). The CDR3 DNA follows: TGTGCCACCAGCGGACGGAAGACAGGGGTAAATCAGCCCCAGCATTTT. Protein: CATSGRKTGVNQPQHF.

This clonotype was seen at least ten times. The chain combines TRBV30 with TRBJ1-5; no clear D. Germline V gene data show CDR1 as GTSNPN and CDR2 as SVGIG (reference sequence). The V and J ends lost 1 base and 6 bases respectively, with 10 bases between them. This CDR3 contains 13 residues. The CDR3 spells CAWSDGMGQPQHF. DNA for the CDR3: TGTGCCTGGAGTGACGGTATGGGTCAGCCCCAGCATTTT.

This clonotype turned up a few times. CDR3 nucleotides: TGTGCCACCAGCAGAGAATTTGACAGGGGGCGAGATACGCAGTATTTT. It codes for CATSREFDRGRDTQYF. V and J are TRBV15 and TRBJ2-3, with 10 nucleotides matching TRBD1. The CDR3 sequence is 16 residues long. V dropped 0 bases and J dropped 5; count of bases not matched to a gene: 5. The germline V gene has CDR1 LNHNV and CDR2 YYDKDF (reference sequence). The entire variable domain, with the rest obtained from reference TRBV15 and TRBJ2-3, is as follows: DAMVIQNPRYQVTQFGKPVTLSCSQTLNHNVMYWYQQKSSQAPKLLFHYYDKDFNNEADTPDNFQSRRPNTSFCFLDIRSPGLGDTAMYLCATSREFDRGRDTQYFGPGTRLTVL.

This clonotype was counted ten times or more. The chain recombines TRBV27 with TRBJ2-7; 10 bases map to TRBD2. J gave up 3 bases and V 5 bases, and 10 bases lay outside the gene matches. CDR1 MNHEY and CDR2 SMNVEV come from the germline V gene (reference sequence). CDR3 length: 16 amino acids. As DNA, the CDR3 is TGTGCCAGCAGTCTCGACCCGGGACTAGCGAGCTACGAGCAGTACTTC. Protein: CASSLDPGLASYEQYF.

At least ten counts were recorded for this clonotype. The chain joins TRBV2 to TRBJ2-3; D gene unclear. The CDR3 length is 15 residues. Trimming removed 4 bases from V and 3 bases from J, with 14 bases in between. Germline V gene sequence: CDR1 SNHLY, CDR2 FYNNEI. The CDR3 loop reads CASSVAVYFTDTQYF. The CDR3 nucleotides are TGTGCCAGCAGTGTTGCAGTTTATTTTACAGATACGCAGTATTTT.

CDR3 in amino acids: CASSGGPAANTDTQYF. The CDR3 DNA sequence: TGCGCCAGCAGTGGAGGTCCAGCGGCGAACACAGATACGCAGTATTTT. The chain couples TRBV10-1 to TRBJ2-3; TRBD2 is a possible D gene (5 bases). Germline V gives CDR1 WNHNN, CDR2 SYGVQD (reference sequence). The CDR3 contains 16 residues. V shed 4 bases and J shed 2 bases, with 16 bases lying between them.

This clonotype was counted at least ten times. The chain is built from TRBV12-3 or TRBV12-4 and TRBJ2-5; D is uncertain. The CDR3 covers 16 residues. Trimming removed 6 bases from V and 5 bases from J, with 22 bases in between. The CDR3 DNA reads TGTGCCAGCAGCCCCTGGGCCGAACCCCGTGAGGAGACCCAGTACTTC. Protein product: CASSPWAEPREETQYF.

This clonotype showed up many times. The chain combines TRBV29-1 with TRBJ2-3, with 10 bases aligning to TRBD2. Germline trimming cut 1 base from V and 3 bases from J; bases unmatched to any gene: 4. The CDR3 extends over 15 amino acids. The germline CDR1 and CDR2 sequences are SQVTM and ANQGSEA. CDR3 sequence (DNA): TGCAGCGTTGAAGCGGCTAGCGGGAGAACAGATACGCAGTATTTT. Translated, it gives CSVEAASGRTDTQYF.

This clonotype was found a few times. The chain combines TRBV6-2 or TRBV6-3 with TRBJ1-5, with 7 bases lining up with TRBD1. CDR3 length equals 15 residues. J gave up 7 bases and V 7 bases, and 13 bases lay outside the gene matches. The germline V gene has CDR1 MNHEY and CDR2 SVGEGT. In DNA form, the CDR3 reads TGTGCCAGCACCAAAGACAGGGTGCCGAGACAGCCCCAGCATTTT. Encoded protein: CASTKDRVPRQPQHF.